This entry features one T cell receptor beta chain sequence. In this sample, this clonotype turned up many times. Its antigen is unknown. Base qualities are not provided; no much larger clone lies one nucleotide away. The CDR3 starts with the cysteine, ends with the phenylalanine, and has 13 residues. Only the CDR3 region is kept as DNA, spanning 39 bases read in frame from base 1. V is clipped by 0 bases and J by 4 bases, and the sequence between their germline boundaries is 7 bases long. The germline V gene supplies CDR1 MNHEY and CDR2 SVGEGT. Ophthalmopathy patients were characterized by moderately to severely active disease, a Clinical Activity Score of at least 3, a NOSPECS grade of at least 4, and a disease duration under 3 months. Patients with other autoimmune diseases, uncontrolled infections, pregnancy or lactation were excluded from the study. Clinical symptoms, serum thyroxine, TRAb, thyroid ultrasound and orbital computed tomography were used for diagnosis. Using Ficoll-Paque density gradient centrifugation, PBMCs were isolated from 8.5 to 10 ml of fresh peripheral blood. Total RNA was extracted using Trizol reagent, and RNA quality was checked on an Agilent 2100 Bioanalyzer.

This record belongs to a study of Graves' ophthalmopathy and Graves' hyperthyroidism (dated by TCRdb to between 2017 and 2018). As for the study more broadly: Peripheral blood was collected before any treatment was given, at the time of initial diagnosis. TCR beta repertoire signatures were used to distinguish Graves' ophthalmopathy from Graves' hyperthyroidism and to predict progression to ophthalmopathy. In total, approximately 130 blood samples were TCR-sequenced: approximately 42 ophthalmopathy, about 75 hyperthyroidism and about 17 hyperthyroidism-to-ophthalmopathy patients. To explore V-J signatures that distinguish ophthalmopathy from hyperthyroidism, a discovery set of 100 patients was enrolled, made up of under 50 with ophthalmopathy and 57 with stable hyperthyroidism. The independent validation cohort included approximately 19 hyperthyroidism patients plus 17 patients who later progressed from hyperthyroidism to ophthalmopathy. In over 5 hyperthyroidism patients, the T-cell repertoire of thyroid tissue was compared with the T-cell repertoire of blood. Following sample collection, hyperthyroidism patients were given methimazole at a starting dose of 30 mg daily, and ophthalmopathy patients were given high-dose intravenous methylprednisolone.

What the study reported, not specific to this receptor: Most expanded thyroid clonotypes with frequency above 0.001 were also detected in blood, suggesting blood repertoires may reflect the thyroid immune response. No statistical method was used to predetermine the sample size, and group allocation was not hidden from the investigators. In cross-validation, the 13-signature model distinguished ophthalmopathy from stable hyperthyroidism with approximately 90% sensitivity and approximately 81% specificity, and in the test set the corresponding values were around 78% and 73%. In validation, the model predicted ophthalmopathy progression with nearly 71% sensitivity and 72.22% specificity; eleven to twelve predicted patients were CT-confirmed with GO in a median of approximately six months.

For repertoire sequencing, TCR beta CDR3 regions were amplified from RNA transcripts. The first round was an RT-PCR using HTBI primers with the Qiagen OneStep RT-PCR kit, and this first round was followed by a second-round multiplex PCR, then size selection and purification. Sequencing of the libraries was carried out on an Illumina HiSeq2000 in paired-end mode with 100 bp reads. The paper's processing steps were these. SOAPnuke was used for read processing, and reads with adapters, uncalled bases, a mean Phred below 15, or no exact constant-primer or identifier match were discarded. COPE v1.2.5 was used to merge the high-quality paired reads. Each unique nucleotide sequence was defined as a clonotype, and clonotypes were aligned to IMGT TRB V, D and J references with MiTCR v1.1. The analysis was limited to V-J combinations with a frequency above 0.0001, which together covered approximately 99% of repertoires. For each V-J combination, a TCR clonal expansion and chaos score was defined as F50 clonal expansion divided by the chaos observed in the TCRdist matrix. Welch's t-statistics and random forest were used to reduce features to 10 to 15 V-J combinations, which were fed into a naive Bayes classifier. The Morisita-Horn index was used to measure how similar the thyroid and blood repertoires were. Clones were called with MiXCR by TCRdb after fastp trimmed the public reads at Q25, and only in-frame beta chains were retained. Identical CDR3 proteins give one entry, which carries the most common genes and DNA. TCRdb, not the authors, supplied the V and J calls. The sample contains 300,000 to 400,000 distinct CDR3 sequences, roughly a sixth of them found a single time. The ten largest clones add up to approximately 13% of the sample.

The source of this sequence is an adult man with Graves' ophthalmopathy. The sequenced sample consisted of peripheral blood. This chain joins TRBV6-2 or TRBV6-3 to TRBJ2-7; confidence is insufficient to name the D gene. CDR3 sequence: CASSYSIRYEQYF. The nucleotide sequence is TGTGCCAGCAGTTACTCGATCAGATACGAGCAGTACTTC.